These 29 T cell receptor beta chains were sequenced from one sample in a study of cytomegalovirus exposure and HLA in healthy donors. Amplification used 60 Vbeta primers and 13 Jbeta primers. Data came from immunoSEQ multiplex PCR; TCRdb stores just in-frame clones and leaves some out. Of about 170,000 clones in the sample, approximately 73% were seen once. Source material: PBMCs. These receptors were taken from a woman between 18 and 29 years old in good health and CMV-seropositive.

As DNA, the CDR3 is TGTGCCACCAGCACCGGACAGAGCACAGATACGCAGTATTTT. It translates to CATSTGQSTDTQYF. The chain recombines TRBV15 with TRBJ2-3; the D gene is possibly TRBD1 (6 bases). Per germline, CDR1 LNHNV and CDR2 YYDKDF (reference sequence). Trimming removed 4 bases at V and 0 bases at J, with 8 bases between. The CDR3 runs 14 residues.

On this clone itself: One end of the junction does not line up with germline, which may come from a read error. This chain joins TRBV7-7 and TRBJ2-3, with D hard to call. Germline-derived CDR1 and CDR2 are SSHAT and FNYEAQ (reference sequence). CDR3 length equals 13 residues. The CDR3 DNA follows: TGTGCTAGCAGCCCGTCTATCACAGATACGCAGTATTTT. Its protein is CASSPSITDTQYF. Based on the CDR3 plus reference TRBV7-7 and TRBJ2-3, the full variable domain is GAGVSQSPRYKVTKRGQDVTLRCDPISSHATLYWYQQALGQGPEFLTYFNYEAQPDKSGLPSDRFSAERPEGSISTLTIQRTEQRDSAMYRCASSPSITDTQYFGPGTRLTVL.

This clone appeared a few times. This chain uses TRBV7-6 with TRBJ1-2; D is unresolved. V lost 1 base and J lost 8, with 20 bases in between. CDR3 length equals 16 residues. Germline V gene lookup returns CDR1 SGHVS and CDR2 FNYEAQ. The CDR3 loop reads CASSLGGSGERGGYTF. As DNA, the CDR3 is TGTGCCAGCAGCTTAGGCGGGAGCGGCGAACGGGGAGGCTACACCTTC.

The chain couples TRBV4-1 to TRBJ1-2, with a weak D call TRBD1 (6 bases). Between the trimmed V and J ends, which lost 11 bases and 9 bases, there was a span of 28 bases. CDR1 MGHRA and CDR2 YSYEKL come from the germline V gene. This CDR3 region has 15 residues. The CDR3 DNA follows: TGCGCCCCCCGCCGCACCCAATGGACAGTGGAGAGCTACACCTTC. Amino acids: CAPRRTQWTVESYTF.

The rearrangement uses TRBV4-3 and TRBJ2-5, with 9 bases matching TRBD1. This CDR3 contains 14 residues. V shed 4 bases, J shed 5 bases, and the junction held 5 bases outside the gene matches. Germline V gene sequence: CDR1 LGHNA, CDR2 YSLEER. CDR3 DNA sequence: TGCGCCAGCAGCCGGGGACAGGGAACTGAGACCCAGTACTTC. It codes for CASSRGQGTETQYF.

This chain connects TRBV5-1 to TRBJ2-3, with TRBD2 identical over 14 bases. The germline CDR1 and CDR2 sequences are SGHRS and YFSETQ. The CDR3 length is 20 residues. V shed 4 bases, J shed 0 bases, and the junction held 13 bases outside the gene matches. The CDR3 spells CASSLGSGLAGVNSTDTQYF. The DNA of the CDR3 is TGCGCCAGCAGCCTGGGGTCGGGACTAGCGGGGGTTAATAGCACAGATACGCAGTATTTT. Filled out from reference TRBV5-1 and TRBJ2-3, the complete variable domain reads KAGVTQTPRYLIKTRGQQVTLSCSPISGHRSVSWYQQTPGQGLQFLFEYFSETQRNKGNFPGRFSGRQFSNSRSEMNVSTLELGDSALYLCASSLGSGLAGVNSTDTQYFGPGTRLTVL.

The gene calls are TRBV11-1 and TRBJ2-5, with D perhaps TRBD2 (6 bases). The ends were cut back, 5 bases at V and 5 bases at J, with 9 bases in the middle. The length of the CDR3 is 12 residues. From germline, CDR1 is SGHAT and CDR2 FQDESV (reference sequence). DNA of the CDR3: TGTGCCAGCAGCGGGGGGTCGGAGACCCAGTACTTC. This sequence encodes CASSGGSETQYF.

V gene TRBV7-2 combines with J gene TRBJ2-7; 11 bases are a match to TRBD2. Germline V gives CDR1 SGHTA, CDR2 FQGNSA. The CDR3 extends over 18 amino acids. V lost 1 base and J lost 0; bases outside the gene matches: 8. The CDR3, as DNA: TGTGCCAGCAGCTTAGGGGAGACTAGCGGGGCGATCTCCTACGAGCAGTACTTC. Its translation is CASSLGETSGAISYEQYF.

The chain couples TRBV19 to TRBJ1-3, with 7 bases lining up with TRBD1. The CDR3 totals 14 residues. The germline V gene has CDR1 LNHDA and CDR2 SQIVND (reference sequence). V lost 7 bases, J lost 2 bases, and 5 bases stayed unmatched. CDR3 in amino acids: CASTHDRAGNTIYF. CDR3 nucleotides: TGTGCCAGTACTCACGACAGGGCTGGAAACACCATATATTTT.

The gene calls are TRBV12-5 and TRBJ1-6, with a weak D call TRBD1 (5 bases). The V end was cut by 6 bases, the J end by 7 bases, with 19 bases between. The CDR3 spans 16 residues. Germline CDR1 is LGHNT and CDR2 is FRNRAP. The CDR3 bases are TGTGCTAGTGGCTTTATAAGGTGGGGGGAGAATTCACCCCTCCACTTT. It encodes CASGFIRWGENSPLHF.

The chain's CDR3 is CASSEATSGGLFQETQYF. The CDR3 DNA follows: TGTGCCAGCAGTGAAGCTACTAGCGGGGGCCTATTCCAAGAGACCCAGTACTTC. The gene calls are TRBV2 and TRBJ2-5, with 11 bases aligning to TRBD2. The CDR3 extends over 18 amino acids. Germline CDR1 and CDR2: SNHLY and FYNNEI. V shed 0 bases and J 1 base; nucleotides not matched to a gene: 7.

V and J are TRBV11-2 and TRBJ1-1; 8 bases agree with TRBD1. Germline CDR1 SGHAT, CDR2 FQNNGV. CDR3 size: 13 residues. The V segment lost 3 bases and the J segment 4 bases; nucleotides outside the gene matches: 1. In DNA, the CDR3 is TGTGCCAGCAGCTTCGGACAGGGCACTGAAGCTTTCTTT. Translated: CASSFGQGTEAFF.

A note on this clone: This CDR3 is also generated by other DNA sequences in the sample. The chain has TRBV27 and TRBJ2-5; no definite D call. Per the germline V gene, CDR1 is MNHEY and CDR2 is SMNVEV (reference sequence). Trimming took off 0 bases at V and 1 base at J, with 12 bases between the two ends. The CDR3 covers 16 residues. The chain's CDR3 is CASSLSKVTAQETQYF. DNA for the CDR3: TGTGCCAGCAGTTTATCGAAGGTCACAGCCCAAGAGACCCAGTACTTC.

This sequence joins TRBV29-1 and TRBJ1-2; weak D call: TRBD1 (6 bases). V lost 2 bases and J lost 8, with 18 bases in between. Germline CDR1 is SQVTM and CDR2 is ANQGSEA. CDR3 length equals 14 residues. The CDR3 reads CSVELEAYRVGYTF. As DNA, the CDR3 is TGCAGCGTTGAATTGGAGGCCTACAGGGTCGGCTACACCTTC.

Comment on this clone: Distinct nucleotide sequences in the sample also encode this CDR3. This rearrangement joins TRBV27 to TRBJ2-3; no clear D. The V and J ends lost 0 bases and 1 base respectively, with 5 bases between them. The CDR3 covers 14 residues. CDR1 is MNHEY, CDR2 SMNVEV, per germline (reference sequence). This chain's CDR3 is CASSLSRGTDTQYF. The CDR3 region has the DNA TGTGCCAGCAGTTTATCCCGCGGCACAGATACGCAGTATTTT.

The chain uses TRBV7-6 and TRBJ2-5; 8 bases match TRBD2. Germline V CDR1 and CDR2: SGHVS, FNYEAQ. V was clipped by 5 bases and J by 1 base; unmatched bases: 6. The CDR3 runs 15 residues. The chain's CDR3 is CASSTSGGAQETQYF. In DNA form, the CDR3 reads TGTGCCAGCAGCACATCCGGGGGGGCCCAAGAGACCCAGTACTTC. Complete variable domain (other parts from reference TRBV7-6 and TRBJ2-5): GAGVSQSPRYKVTKRGQDVALRCDPISGHVSLYWYRQALGQGPEFLTYFNYEAQQDKSGLPNDRFSAERPEGSISTLTIQRTEQRDSAMYRCASSTSGGAQETQYFGPGTRLLVL.

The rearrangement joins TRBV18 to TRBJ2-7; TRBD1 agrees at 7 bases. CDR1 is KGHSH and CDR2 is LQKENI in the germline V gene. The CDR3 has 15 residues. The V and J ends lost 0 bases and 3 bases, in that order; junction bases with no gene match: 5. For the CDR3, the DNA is TGTGCCAGCTCACCACCGGGACAGAGTGTCTACGAGCAGTACTTC. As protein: CASSPPGQSVYEQYF.

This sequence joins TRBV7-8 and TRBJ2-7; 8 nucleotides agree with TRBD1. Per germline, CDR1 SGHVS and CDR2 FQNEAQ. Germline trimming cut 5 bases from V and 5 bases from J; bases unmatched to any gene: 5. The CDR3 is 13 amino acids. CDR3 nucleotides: TGTGCCAGCAGCGAAGGGACAGGAAACGAGCAGTACTTC. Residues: CASSEGTGNEQYF.

The CDR3 nucleotides read TGTGCCAGCAGTGACTCGACCAGGGAAACCGGGGAGCTGTTTTTT. It is translated as CASSDSTRETGELFF. The V and J genes are TRBV6-4 and TRBJ2-2, with D possibly being TRBD1 (5 bases). The CDR3 sequence is 15 residues long. Germline V gene sequence: CDR1 MRHNA, CDR2 SNTAGT. Trimming left V 0 bases short and J 5 bases short, with 10 bases between.

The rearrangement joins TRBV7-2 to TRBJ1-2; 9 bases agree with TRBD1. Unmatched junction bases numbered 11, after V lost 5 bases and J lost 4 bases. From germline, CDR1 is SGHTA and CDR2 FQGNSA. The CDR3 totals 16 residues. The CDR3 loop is CASSPRDRAVSYGYTF. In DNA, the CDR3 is TGTGCCAGCAGCCCACGGGACAGGGCGGTGTCCTATGGCTACACCTTC.

The CDR3 nucleotides are TGCGCCAGCAGCCGTAGAACGTGGGGGCAGGTCGATGGCTACACCTTC. Translating it yields CASSRRTWGQVDGYTF. The chain recombines TRBV4-1 with TRBJ1-2, with TRBD1 as a possible D gene (6 bases). The germline V gene encodes CDR1 MGHRA and CDR2 YSYEKL. V lost 4 bases and J 6 bases, leaving 21 bases between the germline ends. This CDR3 is 16 amino acids long.

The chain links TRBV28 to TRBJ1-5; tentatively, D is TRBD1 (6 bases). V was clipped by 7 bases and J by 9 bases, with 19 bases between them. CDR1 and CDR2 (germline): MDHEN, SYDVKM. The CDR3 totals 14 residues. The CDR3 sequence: CASNAAGGRWPQHF. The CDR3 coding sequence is TGTGCCAGCAATGCCGCGGGGGGCAGATGGCCCCAGCATTTT.

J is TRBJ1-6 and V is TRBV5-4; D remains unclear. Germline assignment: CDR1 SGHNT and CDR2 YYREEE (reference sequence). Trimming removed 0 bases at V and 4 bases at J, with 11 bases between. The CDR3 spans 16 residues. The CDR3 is CASSLDLNSYNSPLHF. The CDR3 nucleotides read TGTGCCAGCAGCTTGGATTTGAACAGTTATAATTCACCCCTCCACTTT.

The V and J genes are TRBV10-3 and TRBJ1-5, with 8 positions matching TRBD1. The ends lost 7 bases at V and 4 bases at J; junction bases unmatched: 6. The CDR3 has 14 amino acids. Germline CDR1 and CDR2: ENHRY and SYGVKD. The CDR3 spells CAIILDRVNQPQHF. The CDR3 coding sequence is TGTGCCATCATTTTGGACAGGGTTAATCAGCCCCAGCATTTT.

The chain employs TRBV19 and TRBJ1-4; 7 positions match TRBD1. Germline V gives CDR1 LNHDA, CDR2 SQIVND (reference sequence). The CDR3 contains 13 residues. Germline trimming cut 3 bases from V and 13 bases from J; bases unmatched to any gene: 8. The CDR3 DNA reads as TGTGCCAGTAGTATTAAGGGGGCCGCAGGACTGTTTTTT. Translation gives CASSIKGAAGLFF. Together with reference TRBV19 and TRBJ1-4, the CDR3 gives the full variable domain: DGGITQSPKYLFRKEGQNVTLSCEQNLNHDAMYWYRQDPGQGLRLIYYSQIVNDFQKGDIAEGYSVSREKKESFPLTVTSAQKNPTAFYLCASSIKGAAGLFFGSGTQLSVL.

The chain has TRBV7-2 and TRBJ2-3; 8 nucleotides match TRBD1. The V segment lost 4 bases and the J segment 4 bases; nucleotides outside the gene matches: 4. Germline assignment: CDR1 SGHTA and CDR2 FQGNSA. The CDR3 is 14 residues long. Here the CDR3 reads CASSSQDRADTQYF. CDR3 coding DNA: TGTGCCAGCAGCTCCCAGGACAGGGCAGATACGCAGTATTTT.

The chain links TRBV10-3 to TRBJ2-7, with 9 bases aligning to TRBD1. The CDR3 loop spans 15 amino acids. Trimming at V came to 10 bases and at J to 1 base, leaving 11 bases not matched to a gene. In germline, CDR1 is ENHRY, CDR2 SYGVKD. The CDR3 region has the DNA TGTGCCACAAGCTCGGCCGGGACAGGGTCCTACGAGCAGTACTTC. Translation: CATSSAGTGSYEQYF.

The CDR3: CATETGDLSGNTIYF. For the CDR3, the DNA is TGTGCCACCGAGACAGGGGATTTGTCTGGAAACACCATATATTTT. V usage is TRBV10-3 and J usage is TRBJ1-3; 8 bases match TRBD1. V lost 10 bases to trimming and J lost 1 base; unmatched junction nucleotides: 9. This CDR3 comprises 15 residues. Germline V gene lookup returns CDR1 ENHRY and CDR2 SYGVKD.

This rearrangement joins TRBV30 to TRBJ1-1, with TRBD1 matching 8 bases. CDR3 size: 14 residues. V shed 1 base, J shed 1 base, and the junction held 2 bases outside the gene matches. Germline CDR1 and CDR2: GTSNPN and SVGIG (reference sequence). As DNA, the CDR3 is TGTGCCTGGAGTGCGGGACAGGAGAACACTGAAGCTTTCTTT. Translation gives CAWSAGQENTEAFF.